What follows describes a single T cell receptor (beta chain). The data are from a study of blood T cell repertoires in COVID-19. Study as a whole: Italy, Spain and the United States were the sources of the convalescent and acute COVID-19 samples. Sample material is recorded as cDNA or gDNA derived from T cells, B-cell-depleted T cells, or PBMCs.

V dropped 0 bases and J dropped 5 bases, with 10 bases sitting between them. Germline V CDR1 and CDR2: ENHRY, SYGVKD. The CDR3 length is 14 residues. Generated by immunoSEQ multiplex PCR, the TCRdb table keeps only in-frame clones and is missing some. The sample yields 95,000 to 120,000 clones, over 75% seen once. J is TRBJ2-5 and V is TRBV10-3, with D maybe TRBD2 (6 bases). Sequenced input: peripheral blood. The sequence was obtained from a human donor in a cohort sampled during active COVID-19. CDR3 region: CAISESSGVETQYF. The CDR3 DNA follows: TGTGCCATCAGTGAGTCGTCGGGGGTGGAGACCCAGTACTTC.